This TCR beta chain was recovered during a study of identical twins. TCRdb reprocessed the 5' RACE reads with MiXCR, giving one entry per CDR3 protein. This sample has under 250,000 distinct CDR3 sequences, with 6% to 8.5% found just once. Germline V gives CDR1 SGHTA, CDR2 FQGNSA. The CDR3 extends over 15 amino acids. At least ten counts were recorded for this clonotype. A read error may account for a junction end that differs from germline. A further study also used this sample, focusing on yellow fever vaccine responses in identical twins.

Sequences were obtained from CD8+ T cells sorted from blood. The TCR was taken from a woman aged 18-29 years in good health. The V gene is TRBV7-2, the J gene TRBJ2-3, with a possible D match to TRBD2 (6 bases). The CDR3 region is CVSSLVASDTDTQYF. CDR3 sequence (DNA): TGTGTCAGCAGCTTAGTGGCTAGCGACACAGATACGCAGTATTTT.